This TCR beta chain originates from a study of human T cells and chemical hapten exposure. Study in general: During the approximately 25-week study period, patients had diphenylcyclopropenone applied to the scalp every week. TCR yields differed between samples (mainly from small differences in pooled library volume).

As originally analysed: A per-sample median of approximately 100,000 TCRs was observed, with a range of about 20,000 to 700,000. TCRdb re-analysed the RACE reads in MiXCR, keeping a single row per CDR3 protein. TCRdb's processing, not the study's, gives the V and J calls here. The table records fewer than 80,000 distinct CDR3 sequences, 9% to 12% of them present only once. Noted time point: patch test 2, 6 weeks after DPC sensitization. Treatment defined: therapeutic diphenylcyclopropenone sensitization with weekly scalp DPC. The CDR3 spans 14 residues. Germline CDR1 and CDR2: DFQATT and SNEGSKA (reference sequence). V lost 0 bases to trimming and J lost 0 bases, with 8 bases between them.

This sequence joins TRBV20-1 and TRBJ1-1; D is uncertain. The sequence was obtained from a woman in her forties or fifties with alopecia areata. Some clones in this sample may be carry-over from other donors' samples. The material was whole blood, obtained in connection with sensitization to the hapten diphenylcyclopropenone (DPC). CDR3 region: CSARDSRVNTEAFF. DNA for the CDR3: TGCAGTGCTAGAGATTCCCGGGTGAACACTGAAGCTTTCTTT.